Sequencing of this T cell receptor beta chain was carried out in a study of multiple sclerosis patients with progressive multifocal leukoencephalopathy. The study, taken as a whole, reports: Most PML patients had lower entropy, suggesting less diverse TRB repertoires.

TCRdb keeps only in-frame clones here, not all; method: immunoSEQ multiplex PCR. The sample consists of 25,000 to 30,000 clones, roughly 91% of them appearing once. Time point defined: before natalizumab initiation. The T0 samples predate the first natalizumab infusion. With respect to this clone: What it binds is not known. The junction and the germline gene differ at one end; a read error may be behind it.

Sequenced sample: PBMCs. This TCR came from a human donor with multiple sclerosis.

The CDR3 bases are TGTGCCACTTCGCGGGCGGGGGCACGGGGAAACGCCATATATTTT. Encoded protein: CATSRAGARGNAIYF. This chain uses TRBV15 with TRBJ1-3; weak D call: TRBD1 (6 bases). This CDR3 contains 15 residues. CDR1 and CDR2 (germline): LNHNV, YYDKDF (reference sequence). The full variable domain, with the rest looked up from reference TRBV15 and TRBJ1-3, is DAMVIQNPRYQVTQFGKPVTLSCSQTLNHNVMYWYQQKSSQAPKLLFHYYDKDFNNEADTPDNFQSRRPNTSFCFLDIRSPGLGDTAMYLCATSRAGARGNAIYFGEGSWLTVV.